These 21 T cell receptor beta chains originate from one sample sequenced in a study of identical twins. TCRdb re-derived calls from the 5' RACE reads in MiXCR, one entry per CDR3 protein. The sample has about 490,000 distinct CDR3 sequences, 13% to 15% seen once; the top ten hold more than 0.4%. This sample was shared with a second study, whose subject was yellow fever vaccine responses in identical twins.

What was sequenced was CD4+ T cells sorted from blood. These receptors were collected from a woman aged 18 to 35 in good health.

V and J are TRBV7-9 and TRBJ2-1, with TRBD2 matching over 7 bases. V lost 5 bases and J lost 5; bases outside the gene matches: 6. Per the germline V gene, CDR1 is SEHNR and CDR2 is FQNEAQ (reference sequence). The CDR3 contains 14 residues. For the CDR3, the DNA is TGTGCCAGCAGCCAGATGACTAGCAACAATGAGCAGTTCTTC. As protein: CASSQMTSNNEQFF.

This clonotype was picked up many times. The J gene is TRBJ1-1, the V gene TRBV6-5; D ambiguous. Looked up from germline, CDR1 is MNHEY and CDR2 is SVGAGI. Trimming took 4 bases from V and 4 from J, leaving 7 bases between them. The CDR3 runs 12 residues. CDR3 DNA: TGTGCCAGCAGTTCGCTGGGCACTGAAGCTTTCTTT. Translating gives CASSSLGTEAFF.

The chain couples TRBV28 to TRBJ2-7; TRBD2 might be the D (6 bases). V dropped 5 bases and J dropped 6 bases, with 14 bases sitting between them. CDR1 is MDHEN and CDR2 is SYDVKM in the germline V gene. The CDR3 sequence is 13 residues long. Here the CDR3 reads CASSRSGSSEQYV. In DNA, the CDR3 is TGTGCCAGCAGTCGCTCCGGGAGTTCCGAGCAGTACGTC.

This clonotype showed up just a few times. The chain recombines TRBV5-1 with TRBJ1-2, with D possibly being TRBD1 (6 bases). This CDR3 region has 14 residues. Between the trimmed V and J ends, which lost 0 bases and 6 bases, there was a span of 12 bases. The V gene's germline CDR1 is SGHRS and CDR2 YFSETQ. CDR3 loop: CASSLDGRGNGYTF. CDR3 in DNA: TGCGCCAGCAGCTTGGATGGCAGGGGAAATGGCTACACCTTC.

This clonotype has more than one count but fewer than ten. V is TRBV7-9 and J is TRBJ1-3, with unresolved D. Germline-derived CDR1 and CDR2 are SEHNR and FQNEAQ (reference sequence). This CDR3 is built from 15 residues. Trimming shortened V by 3 bases and J by 0 bases, and 9 bases separated the two germline ends. The CDR3 DNA follows: TGTGCCAGCAGCTTGGAGTATGCCTCTGGAAACACCATATATTTT. Its protein product is CASSLEYASGNTIYF.

CDR3 loop: CSAPTPPRQGAVVAKNIQYF. The CDR3 DNA sequence: TGCAGTGCTCCTACCCCCCCTCGTCAGGGGGCTGTTGTAGCCAAAAACATTCAGTACTTC. The chain uses TRBV20-1 and TRBJ2-4; 8 nucleotides match TRBD1. This CDR3 comprises 20 residues. Trimming removed 5 bases from V and 0 bases from J; junction bases left unmatched: 21. Germline CDR1 is DFQATT and CDR2 is SNEGSKA (reference sequence).

The chain couples TRBV2 to TRBJ2-3, with TRBD1 identical over 7 bases. Germline CDR1 is SNHLY and CDR2 is FYNNEI. The junction had 10 bases not matched to a gene; V was cut back by 6 bases and J by 10 bases. This CDR3 is 13 amino acids long. CDR3: CASRYRGVGAQYF. CDR3 nucleotides: TGTGCCAGCAGGTACAGGGGCGTGGGTGCGCAGTATTTT.

This clonotype has only a few counts. This rearrangement joins TRBV5-1 to TRBJ2-1, with D possibly matching TRBD1 (5 bases). The CDR3 totals 14 residues. With 0 bases removed from V and 4 bases from J, the gap between germline ends came to 8 bases. Germline V gives CDR1 SGHRS, CDR2 YFSETQ. In DNA, the CDR3 is TGCGCCAGCAGCTTGGGAGACAGATACAATGAGCAGTTCTTC. It encodes CASSLGDRYNEQFF.

This clonotype showed up many times. The rearrangement uses TRBV29-1 and TRBJ2-1; TRBD2 matches at 12 bases. The length of the CDR3 is 16 residues. V lost 7 bases, J lost 2 bases, and 9 bases stayed unmatched. Per the germline V gene, CDR1 is SQVTM and CDR2 is ANQGSEA. The CDR3: CSAKTLAGGAYNEQFF. CDR3 DNA sequence: TGCAGCGCAAAAACCCTAGCGGGAGGGGCCTACAATGAGCAGTTCTTC.

This clonotype came up a few times. The chain has TRBV12-3 or TRBV12-4 and TRBJ2-3, with 7 positions matching TRBD2. The CDR3 sequence is 18 residues long. Unmatched junction bases numbered 15, after V lost 6 bases and J lost 0 bases. The CDR3 nucleotides read TGTGCCAGCAGCCATCGGGACTATGGATCGACTAGCACAGATACGCAGTATTTT. This gives the protein CASSHRDYGSTSTDTQYF.

This CDR3 is CASSPGQLGEQFF. The CDR3, as DNA: TGCGCCAGCAGCCCGGGACAGCTCGGGGAGCAGTTCTTC. This rearrangement joins TRBV5-1 to TRBJ2-1, with TRBD1 matching 7 bases. The CDR3 runs 13 residues. Germline V gene data show CDR1 as SGHRS and CDR2 as YFSETQ. The V segment lost 4 bases and the J segment 10 bases; nucleotides outside the gene matches: 8.

The chain carries TRBV12-3 or TRBV12-4 and TRBJ2-4; weak D call: TRBD2 (7 bases). CDR3 length equals 18 residues. With 5 bases removed from V and 1 base from J, the gap between germline ends came to 21 bases. The CDR3 is CASSPEGGAVIAKNIQYF. The CDR3, as DNA: TGTGCCAGCAGTCCCGAAGGGGGGGCGGTTATTGCCAAAAACATTCAGTACTTC.

CDR3 protein: CASRRQDTMDGYTF. DNA of the CDR3: TGCGCCAGCAGAAGACAGGATACTATGGATGGCTACACCTTC. V usage is TRBV10-2 and J usage is TRBJ1-2; D possibly corresponds to TRBD1 (6 bases). The CDR3 loop spans 14 amino acids. CDR1 and CDR2 from the germline V gene are WSHSY and SAAADI. Trimming took off 6 bases at V and 6 bases at J, with 17 bases between the two ends.

The J gene is TRBJ2-4, the V gene TRBV5-1; 7 bases agree with TRBD1. Germline CDR1 SGHRS, CDR2 YFSETQ. Trimming at V came to 0 bases and at J to 6 bases, leaving 3 bases not matched to a gene. The CDR3 loop spans 14 amino acids. CDR3 loop: CASSLGTGVNIQYF. CDR3 DNA sequence: TGCGCCAGCAGCTTGGGGACAGGTGTAAACATTCAGTACTTC.

The chain is built from TRBV28 and TRBJ1-5; 7 bases are shared with TRBD1. CDR1 and CDR2 (germline): MDHEN, SYDVKM. The V and J ends lost 7 bases and 3 bases, in that order; junction bases with no gene match: 6. The CDR3 consists of 14 residues. DNA for the CDR3: TGTGCCAGCAAGGGCAGGGGGAACAATCAGCCCCAGCATTTT. Translating gives CASKGRGNNQPQHF.

The V gene is TRBV3-1, the J gene TRBJ2-3; a weak D match, TRBD1 (6 bases). The length of the CDR3 is 16 residues. Germline-derived CDR1 and CDR2 are LGHDT and YNNKEL (reference sequence). Trimming shortened V by 4 bases and J by 0 bases, and 14 bases separated the two germline ends. CDR3 region: CASSLRDITSTDTQYF. In DNA form, the CDR3 reads TGTGCCAGCAGCCTCCGGGACATAACTAGCACAGATACGCAGTATTTT.

This clonotype appeared a few times. This chain joins TRBV10-2 and TRBJ2-1; 9 nucleotides line up with TRBD2. The V gene end was trimmed by 2 bases and the J gene end by 7 bases; junction bases not matched to a gene: 9. This CDR3 is built from 16 residues. The germline gives CDR1 WSHSY, CDR2 SAAADI. In nucleotides, the CDR3 is TGCGCCAGCAGTGAGCCCAGGGGTAGCGGGAGAAATGAGCAGTTCTTC. Amino acids: CASSEPRGSGRNEQFF.

This clonotype was counted many times. The chain couples TRBV15 to TRBJ1-2, with a possible D match to TRBD1 (5 bases). V was trimmed by 4 bases and J by 4 bases, leaving 19 bases between them. From germline, CDR1 is LNHNV and CDR2 YYDKDF (reference sequence). CDR3 length equals 16 residues. The CDR3 spells CATSILPPDSVYGYTF. Written as DNA, the CDR3 is TGTGCCACCAGCATCCTCCCGCCAGACAGCGTCTATGGCTACACCTTC.

This clonotype turned up a few times. The rearrangement joins TRBV5-1 to TRBJ2-1, with TRBD2 as a possible D gene (6 bases). V dropped 4 bases and J dropped 8 bases, with 16 bases sitting between them. Germline V lookup: CDR1 SGHRS, CDR2 YFSETQ. The CDR3 spans 14 residues. The chain's CDR3 is CASSPRTTWDEQFF. The DNA of the CDR3 is TGCGCCAGCAGCCCGCGGACTACCTGGGATGAGCAGTTCTTC.

The chain is built from TRBV12-3 or TRBV12-4 and TRBJ2-1, with D tentatively TRBD2 (6 bases). The CDR3 sequence is 15 residues long. Trimming left V 4 bases short and J 4 bases short, with 14 bases between. The CDR3 nucleotides read TGTGCCAGCAGTTCTTCCGGGACTCTATACAATGAGCAGTTCTTC. Protein: CASSSSGTLYNEQFF.

This clonotype was counted many times. This chain joins TRBV12-3 or TRBV12-4 and TRBJ2-2; D gene ambiguous. This CDR3 is built from 14 residues. V lost 3 bases and J 5 bases, leaving 10 bases between the germline ends. The CDR3 bases are TGTGCCAGCAGTTTTGCTCAAATGACCGGGGAGCTGTTTTTT. This translates into CASSFAQMTGELFF.